A selection of T cell receptor beta chains follows, all from one sample in a study of T cell responses to AZD1222 COVID-19 vaccine. The method was immunoSEQ multiplex PCR; TCRdb's version includes in-frame clones alone and lacks a portion of them. In the table there are approximately 120,000 clones, roughly 91% of which are singletons. The material sequenced was peripheral blood, taken on day 0 of MenACWY control vaccination. These TCRs come from an adult in good health. Both conserved end residues are part of each CDR3. The D gene is left open where the match is weak. Rows give clone size only sometimes, using once, few, many, or a class for an expanded clone.

v_gene: TRBV7-8; abundance: -; d_gene: -; j_gene: TRBJ1-4; CDR3aa: CASRGNSATNEKLFF; CDR3nt: TGTGCCAGTAGGGGTAACTCGGCAACTAATGAAAAACTGTTTTTT
v_gene: TRBV5-4; abundance: -; d_gene: -; j_gene: TRBJ1-2; CDR3aa: CASSLRGEYGYTF; CDR3nt: TGTGCCAGCAGCTTGCGGGGGGAGTATGGCTACACCTTC
v_gene: TRBV2; abundance: -; d_gene: -; j_gene: TRBJ2-2; CDR3aa: CASSGDITGELFF; CDR3nt: TGTGCCAGCAGTGGGGACATCACCGGGGAGCTGTTTTTT
v_gene: TRBV18; abundance: -; d_gene: -; j_gene: TRBJ2-2; CDR3aa: CASSPAIGDVAGELFF; CDR3nt: TGTGCCAGCTCACCAGCAATAGGGGACGTGGCCGGGGAGCTGTTTTTT
v_gene: TRBV10-2; abundance: -; d_gene: TRBD1; j_gene: TRBJ1-2; CDR3aa: CASSEDRGNYGYTF; CDR3nt: TGCGCCAGCAGTGAGGACAGGGGCAACTATGGCTACACCTTC
v_gene: TRBV28; abundance: -; d_gene: TRBD1; j_gene: TRBJ2-2; CDR3aa: CATGTGVPGELFF; CDR3nt: TGTGCCACAGGGACAGGGGTTCCCGGGGAGCTGTTTTTT
v_gene: TRBV7-9; abundance: -; d_gene: -; j_gene: TRBJ2-7; CDR3aa: CASDRGRPYEQYF; CDR3nt: TGTGCCAGCGACCGAGGGAGACCCTACGAGCAGTACTTC
v_gene: TRBV11-3; abundance: once; d_gene: -; j_gene: TRBJ2-3; CDR3aa: CASSALNGDTQYF; CDR3nt: TGTGCCAGCAGCGCGCTGAACGGAGATACGCAGTATTTT
v_gene: TRBV7-9; abundance: -; d_gene: TRBD1; j_gene: TRBJ2-5; CDR3aa: CASSFLLGGVDQETQYF; CDR3nt: TGTGCCAGCAGCTTTCTCTTAGGGGGCGTTGACCAAGAGACCCAGTACTTC
v_gene: TRBV5-5; abundance: -; d_gene: -; j_gene: TRBJ1-2; CDR3aa: CASSPSGGDLGGYTF; CDR3nt: TGTGCCAGCAGCCCATCGGGTGGGGACTTGGGTGGCTACACCTTC
v_gene: TRBV10-3; abundance: -; d_gene: -; j_gene: TRBJ1-2; CDR3aa: CAISESGNYGYTF; CDR3nt: TGTGCCATCAGTGAGTCAGGGAACTATGGCTACACCTTC
v_gene: TRBV6-5; abundance: -; d_gene: -; j_gene: TRBJ1-2; CDR3aa: CASRGSGGLGYGYTF; CDR3nt: TGTGCCAGCAGGGGGAGTGGGGGGCTGGGCTATGGCTACACCTTC
v_gene: TRBV4-2; abundance: -; d_gene: TRBD2; j_gene: TRBJ2-2; CDR3aa: CASGLTSGGTGELFF; CDR3nt: TGTGCCAGCGGGCTCACTAGCGGGGGTACCGGGGAGCTGTTTTTT
v_gene: TRBV28; abundance: -; d_gene: -; j_gene: TRBJ1-5; CDR3aa: CASSSPWEGTYSNQPQHF; CDR3nt: TGTGCCAGCAGTTCCCCCTGGGAAGGGACATATAGCAATCAGCCCCAGCATTTT
v_gene: TRBV28; abundance: -; d_gene: TRBD1; j_gene: TRBJ1-4; CDR3aa: CASSSTGGVEKLFF; CDR3nt: TGTGCCAGCAGCTCTACAGGGGGCGTTGAAAAACTGTTTTTT